This TCR beta chain was identified in a study of shared clonotypes between healthy human individuals. Findings and limits, study-wide: How much donors shared clonotypes was expected to be affected by sequencing depth.

The protocol was immunoSEQ multiplex PCR, while the TCRdb copy is restricted to in-frame clones and leaves out a portion. This sample has some 1.5 million clones, with roughly 96% found just once. The split of CD4+ cells yielded CD45RA+ naive and CD45RA-negative memory subsets. Losses at the gene ends were 3 bases for V and 2 bases for J; bases not matched to a gene: 8. CDR1 is LNHNV, CDR2 YYDKDF, per germline (reference sequence). This CDR3 comprises 16 residues. Note on this clone: What it recognizes is unknown.

This chain uses TRBV15 with TRBJ1-2; 8 positions agree with TRBD1. This receptor was identified in a man aged 25 to 40 in good health. Sequencing was carried out using naive CD4+ T cells sorted from blood. As to subset: CD45RA+ positively selected. The CDR3 DNA is TGTGCCACCAGCAGGGACCGGACAGGGCACAACTATGGCTACACCTTC. Translation gives CATSRDRTGHNYGYTF.